The rows below give T cell receptor beta chains drawn from one sample of a study of T cell responses to AZD1222 COVID-19 vaccine. The data were produced by immunoSEQ multiplex PCR, yet TCRdb's version contains in-frame clones alone and is incomplete. This table holds roughly 200,000 clones, about 89% found once. This sample comprised peripheral blood, obtained 28 days after the second AZD1222 dose. Receptors were obtained from an adult who received the AZD1222 COVID-19 vaccine. Both conserved end residues are part of each CDR3. A D gene is named only where the DNA matches it firmly. Where a row states a size, it is once, few, many or the class of an expanded clone; other rows omit it.

d_call	v_call	clone_size	j_call	cdr3_nt	cdr3_aa
NA	TRBV10-1	NA	TRBJ2-1	TGCGCCAGCAGTGATAGTAGGACTCGGTACAATGAGCAGTTCTTC	CASSDSRTRYNEQFF
NA	TRBV19	NA	TRBJ1-2	TGTGCCACCGCCCGAGTCGGAGTCGACTATGGCTACACCTTC	CATARVGVDYGYTF
TRBD2	TRBV14	few	TRBJ2-7	TGTGCCAGCAGCCTTCGAGCGGGGGCCCCCTACGAGCAGTACTTC	CASSLRAGAPYEQYF
NA	TRBV2	NA	TRBJ2-2	TGTGCCAGCAGGTCGGCCCCGAACACCGGGGAGCTGTTTTTT	CASRSAPNTGELFF
TRBD1	TRBV27	once	TRBJ2-1	TGTGCCAGCAGTTTATCTGGACAGGGGGGCAATGAGCAGTTCTTC	CASSLSGQGGNEQFF
NA	TRBV27	NA	TRBJ1-1	TGTGCCAGCAGTCTCGAGGCTTTGAACACTGAAGCTTTCTTT	CASSLEALNTEAFF
NA	TRBV27	NA	TRBJ1-2	TGTGCCAGCAGTTACCGACACGGGTCAGGCTATGGCTACACCTTC	CASSYRHGSGYGYTF
NA	TRBV18	once	TRBJ1-1	TGTGCCAGCTCACCCCTAGTTGGGACGACAACTACGCCACCTCTTGAAGCTTTCTTT	CASSPLVGTTTTPPLEAFF
TRBD1	TRBV18	NA	TRBJ1-4	TGTGCCAGCTCACGCCAGGGACAGGGGATGGTAAAACTGTTTTTT	CASSRQGQGMVKLFF
NA	TRBV9	NA	TRBJ2-3	TGTGCCAGCAGCGCATCTTTGGTTAGCACTAGCACAGATACGCAGTATTTT	CASSASLVSTSTDTQYF
NA	TRBV12-3/TRBV12-4	NA	TRBJ2-7	TGTGCCAGCAGTTATCAGTACGAGCAGTACTTC	CASSYQYEQYF
TRBD1	TRBV19	NA	TRBJ1-1	TGTGCCAGCCACACCCCCCAGGCGACAGGGTCTGAAGCTTTCTTT	CASHTPQATGSEAFF
NA	TRBV4-2	NA	TRBJ1-1	TGTGCCAGCAGCACTCAGGGCAGAGAGACTGAAGCTTTCTTT	CASSTQGRETEAFF
TRBD1	TRBV3-1/TRBV3-2	NA	TRBJ1-1	TGTGCCAGCAGCCTGCGGACAGGGGAGACTGAAGCTTTCTTT	CASSLRTGETEAFF
TRBD1	TRBV7-9	once	TRBJ2-6	TGTGCCAGCAGCTCTGCCGGGACAGGGTATGCTGGGGCCAACGTCCTGACTTTC	CASSSAGTGYAGANVLTF